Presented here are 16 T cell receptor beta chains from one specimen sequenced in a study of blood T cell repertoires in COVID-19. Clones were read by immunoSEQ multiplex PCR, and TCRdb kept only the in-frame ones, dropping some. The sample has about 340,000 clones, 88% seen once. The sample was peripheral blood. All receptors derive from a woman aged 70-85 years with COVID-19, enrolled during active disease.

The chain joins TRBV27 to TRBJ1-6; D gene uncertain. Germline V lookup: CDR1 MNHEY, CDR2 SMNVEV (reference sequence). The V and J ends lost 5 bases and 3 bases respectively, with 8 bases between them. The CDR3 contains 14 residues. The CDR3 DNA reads TGTGCCAGCAGTCCCGGTTTCTATAATTCACCCCTCCACTTT. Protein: CASSPGFYNSPLHF.

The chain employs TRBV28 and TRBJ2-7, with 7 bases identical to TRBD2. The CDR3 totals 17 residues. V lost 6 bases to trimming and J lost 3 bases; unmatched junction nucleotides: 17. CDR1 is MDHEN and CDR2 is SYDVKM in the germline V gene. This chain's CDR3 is CASSLPRRGVELYEQYF. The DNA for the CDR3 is TGTGCCAGCAGCCTACCCCGCCGGGGGGTTGAGCTCTACGAGCAGTACTTC.

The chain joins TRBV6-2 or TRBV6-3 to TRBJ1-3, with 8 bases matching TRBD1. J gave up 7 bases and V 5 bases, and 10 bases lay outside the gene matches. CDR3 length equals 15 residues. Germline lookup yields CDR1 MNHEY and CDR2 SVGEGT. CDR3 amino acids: CASSPIQGVLNTIYF. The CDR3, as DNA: TGTGCCAGCAGTCCGATACAGGGGGTCCTGAACACCATATATTTT.

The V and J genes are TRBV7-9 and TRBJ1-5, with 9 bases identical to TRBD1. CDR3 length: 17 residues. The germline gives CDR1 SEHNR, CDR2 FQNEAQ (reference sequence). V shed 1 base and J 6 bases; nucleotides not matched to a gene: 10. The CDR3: CASSLGSGTGTGQPQHF. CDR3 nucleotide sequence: TGTGCCAGCAGCTTAGGCTCCGGGACAGGGACGGGTCAGCCCCAGCATTTT.

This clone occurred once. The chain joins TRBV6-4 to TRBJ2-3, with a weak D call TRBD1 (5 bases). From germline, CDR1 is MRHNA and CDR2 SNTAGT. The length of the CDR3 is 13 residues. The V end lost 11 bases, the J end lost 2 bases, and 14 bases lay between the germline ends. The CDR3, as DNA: TGTGCCGCCGTGGGCAGGGCCACAGATACGCAGTATTTT. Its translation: CAAVGRATDTQYF.

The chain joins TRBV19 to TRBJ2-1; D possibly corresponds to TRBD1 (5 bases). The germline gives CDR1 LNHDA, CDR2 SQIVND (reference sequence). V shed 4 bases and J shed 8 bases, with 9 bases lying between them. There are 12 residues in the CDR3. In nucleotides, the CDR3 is TGTGCCAGTAGTAGTAGGGGTTATGAGCAGTTCTTC. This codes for CASSSRGYEQFF.

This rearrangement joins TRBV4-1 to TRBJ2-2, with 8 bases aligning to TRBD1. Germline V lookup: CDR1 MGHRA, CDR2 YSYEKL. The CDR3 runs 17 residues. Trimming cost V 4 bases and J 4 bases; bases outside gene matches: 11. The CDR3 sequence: CASSRAPGGAGTGELFF. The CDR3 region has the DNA TGCGCCAGCAGCCGGGCCCCAGGGGGCGCGGGCACCGGGGAGCTGTTTTTT.

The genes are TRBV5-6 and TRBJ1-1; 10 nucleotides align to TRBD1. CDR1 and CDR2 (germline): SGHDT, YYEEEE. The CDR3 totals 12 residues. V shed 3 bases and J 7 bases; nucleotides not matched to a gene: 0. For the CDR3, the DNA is TGTGCCAGCAGCTGGACAGGGGGTGAAGCTTTCTTT. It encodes CASSWTGGEAFF.

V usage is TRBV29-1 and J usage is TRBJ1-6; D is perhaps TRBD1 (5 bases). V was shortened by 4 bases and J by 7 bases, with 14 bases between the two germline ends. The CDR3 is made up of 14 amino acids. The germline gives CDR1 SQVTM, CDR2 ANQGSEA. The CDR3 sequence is CSVAVGELNSPLHF. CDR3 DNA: TGCAGCGTTGCTGTAGGGGAACTCAATTCACCCCTCCACTTT.

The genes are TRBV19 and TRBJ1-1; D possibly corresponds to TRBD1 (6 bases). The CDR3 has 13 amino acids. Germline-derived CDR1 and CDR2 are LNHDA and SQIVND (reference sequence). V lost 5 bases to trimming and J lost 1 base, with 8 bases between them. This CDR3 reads CASSPQGNTEAFF. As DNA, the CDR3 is TGTGCCAGTAGTCCACAGGGGAACACTGAAGCTTTCTTT.

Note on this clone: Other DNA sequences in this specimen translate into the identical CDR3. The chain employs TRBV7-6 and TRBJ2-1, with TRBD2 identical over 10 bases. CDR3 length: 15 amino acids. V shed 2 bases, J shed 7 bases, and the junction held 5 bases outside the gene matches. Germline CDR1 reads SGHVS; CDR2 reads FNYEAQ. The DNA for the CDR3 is TGTGCCAGCAGCTTAAGCGGGGGGGCTTGGAATGAGCAGTTCTTC. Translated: CASSLSGGAWNEQFF.

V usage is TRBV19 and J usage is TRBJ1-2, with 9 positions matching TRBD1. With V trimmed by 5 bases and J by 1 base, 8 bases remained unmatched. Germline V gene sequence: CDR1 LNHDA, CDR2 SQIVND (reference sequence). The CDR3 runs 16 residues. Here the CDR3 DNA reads TGTGCCAGTAGTCTCCGGACAGGGGTTTTTAACTATGGCTACACCTTC. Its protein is CASSLRTGVFNYGYTF. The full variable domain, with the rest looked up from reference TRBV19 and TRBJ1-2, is DGGITQSPKYLFRKEGQNVTLSCEQNLNHDAMYWYRQDPGQGLRLIYYSQIVNDFQKGDIAEGYSVSREKKESFPLTVTSAQKNPTAFYLCASSLRTGVFNYGYTFGSGTRLTVV.

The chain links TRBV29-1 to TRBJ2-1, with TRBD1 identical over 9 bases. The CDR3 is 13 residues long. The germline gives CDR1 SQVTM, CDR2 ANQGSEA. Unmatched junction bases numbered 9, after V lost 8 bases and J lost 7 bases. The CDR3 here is CSLDRGMNNEQFF. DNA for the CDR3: TGCAGCCTCGACAGGGGGATGAATAATGAGCAGTTCTTC.

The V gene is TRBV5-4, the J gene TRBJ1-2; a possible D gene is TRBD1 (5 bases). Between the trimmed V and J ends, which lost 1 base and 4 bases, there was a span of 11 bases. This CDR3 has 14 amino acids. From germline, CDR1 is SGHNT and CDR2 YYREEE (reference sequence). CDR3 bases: TGTGCCAGCAGCTTGATACAGGCGACCTATGGCTACACCTTC. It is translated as CASSLIQATYGYTF.

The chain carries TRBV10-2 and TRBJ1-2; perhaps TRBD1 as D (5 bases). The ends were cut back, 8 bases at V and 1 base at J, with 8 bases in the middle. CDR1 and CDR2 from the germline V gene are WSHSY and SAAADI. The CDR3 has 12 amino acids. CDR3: CASETDNYGYTF. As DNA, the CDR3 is TGCGCCAGCGAGACAGATAACTATGGCTACACCTTC.

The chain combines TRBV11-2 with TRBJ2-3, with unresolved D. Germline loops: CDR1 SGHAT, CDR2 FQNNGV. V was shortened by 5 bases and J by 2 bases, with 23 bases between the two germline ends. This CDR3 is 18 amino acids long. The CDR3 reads CASSPGPLVGRLTDTQYF. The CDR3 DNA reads TGTGCCAGCAGCCCTGGGCCCCTGGTAGGTCGCCTCACAGATACGCAGTATTTT.